The 21 T cell receptor beta chains given below trace back to one sample, sequenced in a study of regulatory T cells in long-lasting Graves disease. Sequencing libraries for TCR beta were prepared with iRepertoire HTBI primers and Arm-PCR of CDR3 regions. TCRdb recomputed calls from the multiplex PCR reads with MiXCR, one row per CDR3 protein. This sample has 300,000 to 450,000 distinct CDR3 sequences; 15% occur once, and the top ten carry over 20%. Time point specified: newly diagnosed GD, antithyroid drugs for less than 3 months. Extracted PBMC RNA gave rise to the TCR library. The sequences come from peripheral blood mononuclear cells (PBMCs), collected at new diagnosis, from a patient treated with antithyroid drugs. The receptors were gathered from a female donor with Graves disease.

J is TRBJ2-2 and V is TRBV5-1, with 10 nucleotides matching TRBD2. CDR3 length equals 17 residues. The ends lost 5 bases at V and 4 bases at J; junction bases unmatched: 11. Germline CDR1 SGHRS, CDR2 YFSETQ. The CDR3 DNA is TGCGCCAGCAGGCCGGGACTAGCGATGGGACCCACCGGGGAGCTGTTTTTT. Amino acid sequence: CASRPGLAMGPTGELFF.

The table lists this clonotype with a few counts. At one end, the junction sequence differs from germline, possibly due to a read error. This sequence joins TRBV7-9 and TRBJ2-1; 13 bases fit TRBD2. The germline gives CDR1 SEHNR, CDR2 FQNEAQ (reference sequence). CDR3 size: 19 residues. The chain's CDR3 is CACSSWTSGGAPPYNEQFF. In DNA, the CDR3 is TGTGCCTGCAGCTCCTGGACTAGCGGGGGCGCCCCCCCCTACAATGAGCAGTTCTTC.

This clonotype came up many times. V is TRBV9 and J is TRBJ2-7, with D perhaps TRBD2 (6 bases). Germline V gene sequence: CDR1 SGDLS, CDR2 YYNGEE. The CDR3 has 14 amino acids. The V and J ends lost 4 bases and 0 bases respectively, with 11 bases between them. The CDR3 DNA follows: TGTGCCAGCAGCCCCCGCGGGGTCTCCTACGAGCAGTACTTC. Its translation: CASSPRGVSYEQYF.

This clonotype was observed many times. The chain uses TRBV28 and TRBJ2-3, with 12 bases that match TRBD2. Looked up from germline, CDR1 is MDHEN and CDR2 is SYDVKM. This CDR3 has 17 amino acids. V lost 6 bases to trimming and J lost 1 base; unmatched junction nucleotides: 8. The CDR3 is CASSQDRLAGGTDTQYF. CDR3 nucleotides: TGTGCCAGCAGCCAAGACAGACTAGCGGGAGGCACAGATACGCAGTATTTT.

Ten or more counts support this clonotype. The chain links TRBV28 to TRBJ2-1, with D hard to call. Germline assignment: CDR1 MDHEN and CDR2 SYDVKM. There are 11 residues in the CDR3. Trimming shortened V by 6 bases and J by 7 bases, and 7 bases separated the two germline ends. The CDR3 bases are TGTGCCAGCAGGAACGGGAATGAGCAGTTCTTC. This encodes CASRNGNEQFF.

This clonotype was detected a few times. The CDR3 DNA follows: TGTGCCAGCAGCCAACAGGGACGCAACTATAATTCACCCCTCCACTTT. This gives the protein CASSQQGRNYNSPLHF. The chain is built from TRBV3-1 and TRBJ1-6; tentatively, D is TRBD1 (5 bases). The V end lost 2 bases, the J end lost 3 bases, and 11 bases lay between the germline ends. Germline CDR1 LGHDT, CDR2 YNNKEL (reference sequence). CDR3 length equals 16 residues.

This chain connects TRBV5-5 to TRBJ1-1; 10 bases agree with TRBD1. CDR3 size: 15 residues. Per the germline V gene, CDR1 is SGHKS and CDR2 is YYEKEE (reference sequence). V shed 0 bases, J shed 5 bases, and the junction held 4 bases outside the gene matches. The CDR3 DNA reads TGTGCCAGCAGCTTGGCCGGGACAGGGGCGACTGAAGCTTTCTTT. This gives the protein CASSLAGTGATEAFF. Combining the CDR3 with reference TRBV5-5 and TRBJ1-1 gives the whole variable domain DAGVTQSPTHLIKTRGQQVTLRCSPISGHKSVSWYQQVLGQGPQFIFQYYEKEERGRGNFPDRFSARQFPNYSSELNVNALLLGDSALYLCASSLAGTGATEAFFGQGTRLTVV.

At least ten counts were recorded for this clonotype. V usage is TRBV7-9 and J usage is TRBJ2-7; TRBD1 is a possible D gene (6 bases). The germline V gene has CDR1 SEHNR and CDR2 FQNEAQ (reference sequence). This CDR3 has 14 amino acids. Trimming left V 5 bases short and J 4 bases short, with 15 bases between. The CDR3 protein is CASSHRQEIYEQYF. The CDR3 coding sequence is TGTGCCAGCAGCCACAGACAGGAAATATACGAGCAGTACTTC.

This clonotype has a count of ten or more. The V call is TRBV29-1, the J call TRBJ2-7; D might be TRBD2 (5 bases). The CDR3 is 13 residues long. The germline V gene encodes CDR1 SQVTM and CDR2 ANQGSEA. Trimming cost V 0 bases and J 4 bases, with 10 bases left between them. The DNA of the CDR3 is TGCAGCGTTGAAGATTCGGGATTGTACGAGCAGTACTTC. Translating gives CSVEDSGLYEQYF.

This clonotype has a count of ten or more. The gene calls are TRBV19 and TRBJ2-1; the D is unclear. Between the trimmed V and J ends, which lost 8 bases and 3 bases, there was a span of 14 bases. Looked up from germline, CDR1 is LNHDA and CDR2 is SQIVND (reference sequence). This CDR3 region has 14 residues. The CDR3 reads CASAHSVDYNEQFF. CDR3 nucleotide sequence: TGTGCCAGTGCACATTCGGTGGACTACAATGAGCAGTTCTTC.

At least ten counts were recorded for this clonotype. The genes are TRBV13 and TRBJ1-6; 7 bases are a match to TRBD1. V shed 10 bases, J shed 5 bases, and the junction held 14 bases outside the gene matches. Germline V gives CDR1 PRHDT, CDR2 FYEKMQ (reference sequence). The CDR3 runs to 16 residues. CDR3 sequence (DNA): TGTGCCACTGCTCAGGGGGGCCTCCCTCATAATTCACCCCTCCACTTT. This sequence encodes CATAQGGLPHNSPLHF.

The chain combines TRBV10-2 with TRBJ2-3; D tentatively fits TRBD1 or TRBD2 (5 bases each). Looked up from germline, CDR1 is WSHSY and CDR2 is SAAADI. Between the trimmed V and J ends, which lost 5 bases and 4 bases, there was a span of 13 bases. The CDR3 sequence is 14 residues long. CDR3 sequence (DNA): TGCGCCAGCAGTCCGGGACGGCCAGCAGATACGCAGTATTTT. It encodes CASSPGRPADTQYF.

This clonotype showed up many times. This sequence joins TRBV7-3 and TRBJ2-2, with a tentative D call TRBD2 (5 bases). Between the trimmed V and J ends, which lost 5 bases and 6 bases, there was a span of 19 bases. Per germline, CDR1 SGHTA and CDR2 FQGTGA. The CDR3 has 16 residues. The CDR3 coding sequence is TGTGCCAGCAGCGCTACTAGGAGGCTATTGCCCGGGGAGCTGTTTTTT. Translation: CASSATRRLLPGELFF.

This clonotype was recorded at least ten times. The V and J genes are TRBV6-5 and TRBJ2-1, with D possibly matching TRBD2 (6 bases). This CDR3 has 15 residues. From germline, CDR1 is MNHEY and CDR2 SVGAGI. Trimming pared 0 bases from V and 6 bases from J, leaving 12 bases between. CDR3 in DNA: TGTGCCAGCAGTTACTCTTTCTTCGGGGGCAATGAGCAGTTCTTC. Translation gives CASSYSFFGGNEQFF.

The table lists this clonotype with many counts. The chain joins TRBV28 to TRBJ1-3, with TRBD1 matching 8 bases. The CDR3 extends over 16 amino acids. CDR1 is MDHEN, CDR2 SYDVKM, per germline. V lost 6 bases and J lost 0; bases outside the gene matches: 7. The DNA for the CDR3 is TGTGCCAGCAGGTCCCCCGGGACAGGCTCTGGAAACACCATATATTTT. Residues: CASRSPGTGSGNTIYF.

This clonotype was detected many times. V usage is TRBV5-1 and J usage is TRBJ2-1; 9 bases fit TRBD1. This CDR3 is 15 amino acids long. CDR1 is SGHRS, CDR2 YFSETQ, per germline. Unmatched junction bases numbered 11, after V lost 5 bases and J lost 8 bases. CDR3 amino acids: CASRTTGQGWDEQFF. CDR3 in DNA: TGCGCCAGCAGGACTACTGGACAGGGGTGGGATGAGCAGTTCTTC.

This clonotype was detected many times. V and J are TRBV7-9 and TRBJ1-1; 9 positions agree with TRBD1. V gave up 5 bases and J gave up 0 bases; unmatched junction bases: 13. The CDR3 is 18 residues long. From germline, CDR1 is SEHNR and CDR2 FQNEAQ (reference sequence). This CDR3 is CASSPGQGTSLLNTEAFF. The CDR3 region has the DNA TGTGCCAGCAGCCCCGGACAGGGGACCTCTCTCCTGAACACTGAAGCTTTCTTT.

This clonotype was recorded a few times. The V call is TRBV7-9, the J call TRBJ1-2; a weak D match, TRBD1 (6 bases). CDR1 is SEHNR, CDR2 FQNEAQ, per germline (reference sequence). CDR3 length: 15 amino acids. The ends were cut back, 6 bases at V and 3 bases at J, with 17 bases in the middle. In DNA, the CDR3 is TGTGCCAGCAGTCCACCGGGACACGTCTACTATGGCTACACCTTC. The encoded protein is CASSPPGHVYYGYTF.

This chain joins TRBV12-3 or TRBV12-4 and TRBJ2-7, with D possibly matching TRBD1 (6 bases). The CDR3 contains 14 residues. The V end lost 0 bases, the J end lost 4 bases, and 10 bases lay between the germline ends. The CDR3 protein is CASSLAHRVYEQYF. CDR3 bases: TGTGCCAGCAGTTTAGCGCACAGGGTTTACGAGCAGTACTTC.

This clonotype was seen a few times. The chain is built from TRBV29-1 and TRBJ1-2; D gene ambiguous. Trimming cost V 7 bases and J 6 bases, with 6 bases left between them. There are 9 residues in the CDR3. CDR1 is SQVTM, CDR2 ANQGSEA, per germline. The DNA of the CDR3 is TGCAGCGATGGGCATGGCTACACCTTC. This encodes CSDGHGYTF.

There are many counts of this clonotype. This chain uses TRBV29-1 with TRBJ2-5; 10 bases line up with TRBD1. The CDR3 extends over 13 amino acids. J gave up 4 bases and V 3 bases, and 2 bases lay outside the gene matches. Germline CDR1 is SQVTM and CDR2 is ANQGSEA. Here the CDR3 DNA reads TGCAGCGTTGAGCGGGACAGGGGAGAGACCCAGTACTTC. Its translation is CSVERDRGETQYF.